This T cell receptor (beta chain) was identified in a study of Tregs in tolerant kidney transplant recipients. Thawed PBMCs were FACS-sorted into unstimulated CD4+CD25+CD127- regulatory T cells, CD4+CD25- non-regulatory cells, CD4 and CD8 cells. The table came from immunoSEQ multiplex PCR; TCRdb's copy has only in-frame clones and leaves some out. The table records approximately 260,000 clones, approximately 84% of them present only once. This clone was detected a few times. Its specificity is not known. Study-wide points: This study did not directly address biological reproducibility. Findings come from small patient numbers and require larger validation. The most relevant donor-specific Treg TCRbeta repertoire apparently came from expansion with activated donor B cells.

This receptor was identified in a human donor in good health. Material: CD4+ T cells from blood.

CDR3 region: CATSRAQTLVGETQYF. In DNA form, the CDR3 reads TGTGCCACCAGCAGAGCTCAGACACTGGTAGGGGAGACCCAGTACTTC. The chain uses TRBV15 and TRBJ2-5; unclear D gene. This CDR3 contains 16 residues. Germline values: CDR1 LNHNV, CDR2 YYDKDF (reference sequence). Trimming took off 1 base at V and 5 bases at J, with 17 bases between the two ends.